The clone carrying this T cell receptor beta chain was detected ten times or more. Its antigen is unidentified. cDNA was made by 5'RACE with 10-nucleotide random UMIs. Over 190 million TCR-beta sequences from 15-18 subjects came out of each sequencing run. A single record per CDR3 protein comes from TCRdb applying MiXCR to the 5' RACE reads. The sample carries under 50,000 distinct CDR3 sequences, approximately 14% recorded once. The data were obtained in a study of neurological immune-mediated disorders. Study conclusions and caveats: HTLV-1-associated myelopathy had the most TCR clonal expansion, whereas multiple sclerosis had the least (lower than in healthy controls).

Per the germline V gene, CDR1 is DFQATT and CDR2 is SNEGSKA (reference sequence). The CDR3 has 19 amino acids. The junction had 14 bases not matched to a gene; V was cut back by 1 base and J by 4 bases. Noted time point: longitudinal time-point 2. Unsorted libraries were prepared from 2 million PBMCs held at -80 C. Sequencing was performed on PBMCs. The TCR sequence derives from a male donor with HTLV-1-associated myelopathy (HAM/TSP). V and J are TRBV20-1 and TRBJ1-6, with 9 bases that match TRBD1. This CDR3 reads CSARGAGQGTPGYNSPLHF. Here the CDR3 DNA reads TGCAGTGCTAGAGGCGCGGGACAGGGCACTCCGGGGTATAATTCACCCCTCCACTTT.